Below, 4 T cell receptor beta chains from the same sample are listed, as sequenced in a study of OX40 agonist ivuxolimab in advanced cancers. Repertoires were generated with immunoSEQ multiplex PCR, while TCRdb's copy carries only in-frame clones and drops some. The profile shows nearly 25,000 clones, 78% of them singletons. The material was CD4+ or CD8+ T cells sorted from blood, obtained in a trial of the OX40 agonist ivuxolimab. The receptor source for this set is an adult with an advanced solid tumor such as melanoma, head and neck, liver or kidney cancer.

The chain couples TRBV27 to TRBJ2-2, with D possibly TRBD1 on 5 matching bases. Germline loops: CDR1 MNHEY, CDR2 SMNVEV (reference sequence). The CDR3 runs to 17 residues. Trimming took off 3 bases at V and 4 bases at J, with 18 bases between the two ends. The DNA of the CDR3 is TGTGCCAGCAGTTTCCTCCGGCAGGGTAGTTTCACCGGGGAGCTGTTTTTT. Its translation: CASSFLRQGSFTGELFF.

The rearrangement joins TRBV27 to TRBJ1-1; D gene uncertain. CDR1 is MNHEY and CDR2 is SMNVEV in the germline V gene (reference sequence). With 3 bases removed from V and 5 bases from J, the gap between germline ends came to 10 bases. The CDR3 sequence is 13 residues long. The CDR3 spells CASSFRRETEAFF. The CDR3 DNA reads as TGTGCCAGCAGTTTCCGAAGGGAAACTGAAGCTTTCTTT.

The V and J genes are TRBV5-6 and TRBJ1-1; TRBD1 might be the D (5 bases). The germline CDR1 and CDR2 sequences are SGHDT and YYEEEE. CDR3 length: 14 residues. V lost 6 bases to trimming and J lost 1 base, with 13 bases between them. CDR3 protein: CASNTGGGNTEAFF. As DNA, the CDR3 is TGTGCCAGCAACACCGGCGGGGGGAACACTGAAGCTTTCTTT. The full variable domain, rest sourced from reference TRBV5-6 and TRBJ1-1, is DAGVTQSPTHLIKTRGQQVTLRCSPKSGHDTVSWYQQALGQGPQFIFQYYEEEERQRGNFPDRFSGHQFPNYSSELNVNALLLGDSALYLCASNTGGGNTEAFFGQGTRLTVV.

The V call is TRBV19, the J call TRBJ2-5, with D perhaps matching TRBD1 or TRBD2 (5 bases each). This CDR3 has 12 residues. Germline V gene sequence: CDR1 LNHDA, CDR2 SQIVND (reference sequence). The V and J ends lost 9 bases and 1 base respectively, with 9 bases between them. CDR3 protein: CARGRFQETQYF. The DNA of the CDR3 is TGTGCCAGGGGACGGTTCCAAGAGACCCAGTACTTC.